These 20 T cell receptor beta chains were all obtained from the same sample, sequenced in a study of blood T cell repertoires in COVID-19. Method: immunoSEQ multiplex PCR; TCRdb's copy keeps in-frame clones and lacks some. This table has roughly 250,000 clones, around 80% appearing once. The specimen sequenced was peripheral blood. The receptors were sampled from a woman aged 40-49 years with active or convalescent COVID-19.

The DNA of the CDR3 is TGTGCCAGCAGCCCCTCTAACCGGGACAGGGGCCTAAGGCAGTACTTC. Translating it yields CASSPSNRDRGLRQYF. The chain has TRBV3-1 (or the pseudogene TRBV3-2) and TRBJ2-7; the match to TRBD1 covers 10 bases. V lost 4 bases to trimming and J lost 9 bases; unmatched junction nucleotides: 15. This CDR3 contains 16 residues. CDR1 LGHDT and CDR2 YNNKEL come from the germline V gene (reference sequence).

The V gene is TRBV7-9, the J gene TRBJ2-3; D may be TRBD2 (6 bases). This CDR3 spans 14 amino acids. Germline CDR1 reads SEHNR; CDR2 reads FQNEAQ (reference sequence). Trimming shortened V by 5 bases and J by 2 bases, and 11 bases separated the two germline ends. This chain's CDR3 is CASSPRGYTDTQYF. DNA of the CDR3: TGTGCCAGCAGCCCGCGGGGATACACAGATACGCAGTATTTT.

The CDR3 DNA is TGTGCCAGCAGCTTTTTTATTGGAGACACTGAAGCTTTCTTT. Protein product: CASSFFIGDTEAFF. The chain links TRBV5-6 to TRBJ1-1; no clear D gene. Germline lookup yields CDR1 SGHDT and CDR2 YYEEEE. This CDR3 has 14 residues. V was cut by 2 bases and J by 3 bases, with 11 bases left in between.

This clone has a single count. CDR3: CASTGRNTEAFF. DNA of the CDR3: TGTGCCAGCACCGGGAGGAACACTGAAGCTTTCTTT. The rearrangement joins TRBV6-5 to TRBJ1-1; D is unresolved. Germline lookup yields CDR1 MNHEY and CDR2 SVGAGI. This CDR3 region has 12 residues. With 7 bases removed from V and 1 base from J, the gap between germline ends came to 7 bases.

The chain has TRBV19 and TRBJ1-1; no definite D call. Germline V gives CDR1 LNHDA, CDR2 SQIVND (reference sequence). This CDR3 region has 14 residues. V was shortened by 1 base and J by 2 bases, with 8 bases between the two germline ends. CDR3: CASSIGGSNTEAFF. The CDR3 nucleotides read TGTGCCAGTAGTATAGGCGGCAGCAACACTGAAGCTTTCTTT.

The rearrangement links TRBV30 to TRBJ2-3, with 15 nucleotides matching TRBD2. This CDR3 comprises 16 residues. J was trimmed by 5 bases and V by 2 bases; bases with no gene match: 5. The germline V gene has CDR1 GTSNPN and CDR2 SVGIG (reference sequence). CDR3 amino acids: CAWSLGTSGGQDTQYF. The CDR3, as DNA: TGTGCCTGGAGTCTCGGGACTAGCGGGGGGCAAGATACGCAGTATTTT. Filled out from reference TRBV30 and TRBJ2-3, the complete variable domain reads SQTIHQWPATLVQPVGSPLSLECTVEGTSNPNLYWYRQAAGRGLQLLFYSVGIGQISSEVPQNLSASRPQDRQFILSSKKLLLSDSGFYLCAWSLGTSGGQDTQYFGPGTRLTVL.

The table lists this clone with a count of one. The chain is built from TRBV4-1 and TRBJ1-4; D gene ambiguous. Trimming removed 6 bases from V and 6 bases from J, with 5 bases in between. This CDR3 spans 11 amino acids. Per germline, CDR1 MGHRA and CDR2 YSYEKL. Written as DNA, the CDR3 is TGCGCCAGCAGAGAGGATGAAAAACTGTTTTTT. It is translated as CASREDEKLFF.

The rearrangement uses TRBV24-1 and TRBJ2-3, with D perhaps matching TRBD2 (6 bases). V lost 0 bases to trimming and J lost 3 bases, with 18 bases between them. The CDR3 loop spans 18 amino acids. CDR1 is KGHDR, CDR2 SFDVKD, per germline. The CDR3 sequence: CATSDLSRGWGTTDTQYF. The CDR3 nucleotides are TGTGCCACCAGTGATTTGTCCCGCGGTTGGGGGACTACAGATACGCAGTATTTT.

The V and J genes are TRBV19 and TRBJ1-2; perhaps TRBD1 as D (5 bases). Looked up from germline, CDR1 is LNHDA and CDR2 is SQIVND (reference sequence). The length of the CDR3 is 13 residues. The V end lost 7 bases, the J end lost 1 base, and 10 bases lay between the germline ends. The CDR3 DNA reads TGTGCCAGTACCCTAGACAGTAACTATGGCTACACCTTC. The encoded protein is CASTLDSNYGYTF.

This chain's CDR3 is CASSLGGSYEQYF. CDR3 nucleotides: TGTGCCAGCAGTTTGGGGGGCTCCTACGAGCAGTACTTC. The genes are TRBV28 and TRBJ2-7; perhaps TRBD2 as D (6 bases). This CDR3 has 13 residues. V lost 3 bases to trimming and J lost 0 bases, with 6 bases between them. Germline V gene data show CDR1 as MDHEN and CDR2 as SYDVKM. Complete variable domain (other parts from reference TRBV28 and TRBJ2-7): DVKVTQSSRYLVKRTGEKVFLECVQDMDHENMFWYRQDPGLGLRLIYFSYDVKMKEKGDIPEGYSVSREKKERFSLILESASTNQTSMYLCASSLGGSYEQYFGPGTRLTVT.

The chain uses TRBV7-6 and TRBJ1-5; D unclear. V was clipped by 0 bases and J by 11 bases, with 11 bases between them. Germline assignment: CDR1 SGHVS and CDR2 FNYEAQ. The CDR3 spans 13 residues. CDR3 in DNA: TGTGCCAGCAGCTTAGCGGGAGTTGGAGCCCAGCATTTT. It is translated as CASSLAGVGAQHF.

The chain joins TRBV7-8 to TRBJ2-1; D is possibly TRBD1 (6 bases). The CDR3 totals 17 residues. V was clipped by 5 bases and J by 2 bases, with 19 bases between them. CDR1 is SGHVS, CDR2 FQNEAQ, per germline. In nucleotides, the CDR3 is TGTGCCAGCAGCGATTCCGTAAGGGGGAACCCCTACAATGAGCAGTTCTTC. This encodes CASSDSVRGNPYNEQFF.

A note on this clone: Other nucleotide sequences from this sample produce the same CDR3. The genes are TRBV28 and TRBJ1-2; possibly TRBD1 for D (5 bases). The CDR3 loop spans 11 amino acids. Germline lookup yields CDR1 MDHEN and CDR2 SYDVKM. V was shortened by 4 bases and J by 7 bases, with 7 bases between the two germline ends. Here the CDR3 reads CASSSGGGYTF. The DNA of the CDR3 is TGTGCCAGCAGTTCCGGGGGTGGCTACACCTTC.

This clone was observed a few times. This sequence joins TRBV27 and TRBJ1-5; a weak D match, TRBD1 (5 bases). This CDR3 is built from 14 residues. Trimming pared 3 bases from V and 9 bases from J, leaving 15 bases between. Germline CDR1 MNHEY, CDR2 SMNVEV (reference sequence). Written as DNA, the CDR3 is TGTGCCAGCAGTTTGCGGCAGGGTGCTTGGCCCCAGCATTTT. It translates to CASSLRQGAWPQHF.

This clone appeared a few times. The rearrangement joins TRBV30 to TRBJ1-1; no clear D. Looked up from germline, CDR1 is GTSNPN and CDR2 is SVGIG (reference sequence). This CDR3 comprises 15 residues. Trimming removed 0 bases from V and 1 base from J, with 12 bases in between. CDR3 coding DNA: TGTGCCTGGAGTGTACGGGGTCACAAGAACACTGAAGCTTTCTTT. It translates to CAWSVRGHKNTEAFF.

V gene TRBV15 combines with J gene TRBJ1-5; D might be TRBD1 (6 bases). CDR3 length equals 14 residues. Trimming left V 8 bases short and J 2 bases short, with 13 bases between. Germline lookup yields CDR1 LNHNV and CDR2 YYDKDF (reference sequence). The CDR3 sequence is CATANRAGNQPQHF. The CDR3 DNA reads TGTGCCACCGCCAACAGGGCCGGCAATCAGCCCCAGCATTTT. The complete variable domain, with remaining parts taken from reference TRBV15 and TRBJ1-5, reads DAMVIQNPRYQVTQFGKPVTLSCSQTLNHNVMYWYQQKSSQAPKLLFHYYDKDFNNEADTPDNFQSRRPNTSFCFLDIRSPGLGDTAMYLCATANRAGNQPQHFGDGTRLSIL.

The chain links TRBV6-5 to TRBJ1-1, with D perhaps TRBD1 (5 bases). Trimming left V 6 bases short and J 3 bases short, with 14 bases between. CDR1 and CDR2 (germline): MNHEY, SVGAGI. The CDR3 totals 14 residues. The CDR3 is CASRDSHRDTEAFF. As DNA, the CDR3 is TGTGCCAGCAGAGACAGTCATCGGGACACTGAAGCTTTCTTT.

The rearrangement links TRBV5-1 to TRBJ2-1; a possible D gene is TRBD2 (5 bases). Trimming left V 0 bases short and J 5 bases short, with 12 bases between. Germline values: CDR1 SGHRS, CDR2 YFSETQ. The CDR3 is 15 amino acids. CDR3 nucleotides: TGCGCCAGCAGCTTGGGCCCTGTCGGGAACAATGAGCAGTTCTTC. Residues: CASSLGPVGNNEQFF.

The genes are TRBV11-2 and TRBJ2-1; tentatively, D is TRBD2 (7 bases). The germline V and J ends were trimmed by 0 bases and 6 bases, with 15 bases remaining between them. The germline V gene encodes CDR1 SGHAT and CDR2 FQNNGV. The CDR3 totals 16 residues. CDR3 in amino acids: CASSLEGRGAPNEQFF. CDR3 sequence (DNA): TGTGCCAGCAGCTTAGAGGGCCGGGGGGCTCCCAATGAGCAGTTCTTC.

CDR3 coding DNA: TGTGCCAGCAGGATTACAGGGGGTTCCTACGAGCAGTACGTC. Translation: CASRITGGSYEQYV. This sequence joins TRBV5-6 and TRBJ2-7; TRBD1 aligns across 8 bases. The CDR3 runs 14 residues. The ends lost 5 bases at V and 1 base at J; junction bases unmatched: 5. Germline assignment: CDR1 SGHDT and CDR2 YYEEEE.